One and the same sample provided the 19 T cell receptor beta chains below, sequenced in a study of shared clonotypes between healthy human individuals. Profiling relied on immunoSEQ multiplex PCR, and the TCRdb table lists in-frame clones only, not all of them. The sample has approximately 110,000 clones; 65% to 75% are singletons. The sequenced sample was memory CD8+ T cells sorted from blood. Specified subset: CD45RO+ cells pooled with CCR7-negative TemRA cells. Every receptor here comes from a woman aged 25 to 39 in good health.

The chain uses TRBV7-9 and TRBJ2-5, with unresolved D. Between the trimmed V and J ends, which lost 2 bases and 2 bases, there was a span of 6 bases. This CDR3 is 13 amino acids long. The germline CDR1 and CDR2 sequences are SEHNR and FQNEAQ (reference sequence). Here the CDR3 reads CASSLNWQETQYF. The CDR3, as DNA: TGTGCCAGCAGCTTAAACTGGCAAGAGACCCAGTACTTC.

V gene TRBV6-1 combines with J gene TRBJ2-3, with D perhaps given as TRBD1 or TRBD2 (6 bases each). Between the trimmed V and J ends, which lost 3 bases and 6 bases, there was a span of 16 bases. CDR1 and CDR2 (germline): MNHNS, SASEGT. The CDR3 sequence is 15 residues long. CDR3 coding DNA: TGTGCCAGCAGTGACTCGGGCAGGGGAGGTGATACGCAGTATTTT. Its protein is CASSDSGRGGDTQYF.

V and J are TRBV6-1 and TRBJ2-7, with no clear D. V was trimmed by 9 bases and J by 3 bases, leaving 15 bases between them. The CDR3 spans 13 residues. The germline gives CDR1 MNHNS, CDR2 SASEGT. CDR3 sequence reads: CASLDLPFYEQYF. The CDR3 DNA reads TGTGCCAGTTTAGATCTCCCCTTCTACGAGCAGTACTTC.

The rearrangement uses TRBV10-3 and TRBJ2-2; weak D call: TRBD2 (5 bases). The CDR3 is made up of 17 amino acids. CDR1 and CDR2 from the germline V gene are ENHRY and SYGVKD. Trimming pared 0 bases from V and 1 base from J, leaving 12 bases between. CDR3 amino acids: CAISESERRLNTGELFF. The CDR3 bases are TGTGCCATCAGTGAGTCGGAGCGGAGACTGAACACCGGGGAGCTGTTTTTT.

The chain has TRBV4-2 and TRBJ1-5; no definite D call. Germline-derived CDR1 and CDR2 are LGHNA and YNFKEQ. This CDR3 is 16 amino acids long. Trimming removed 0 bases from V and 0 bases from J, with 9 bases in between. CDR3 loop: CASSQDIGVSNQPQHF. CDR3 DNA: TGTGCCAGCAGCCAAGATATAGGAGTTAGCAATCAGCCCCAGCATTTT.

The CDR3 coding sequence is TGCGCCAGCAGCCAAGATAAGAGGAATGAGCAGTTCTTC. This translates into CASSQDKRNEQFF. The gene calls are TRBV4-1 and TRBJ2-1; D uncertain. The V end lost 0 bases, the J end lost 7 bases, and 7 bases lay between the germline ends. The CDR3 length is 13 residues. CDR1 and CDR2 (germline): MGHRA, YSYEKL.

V usage is TRBV2 and J usage is TRBJ1-1, with D perhaps TRBD1 (6 bases). Germline V gene data show CDR1 as SNHLY and CDR2 as FYNNEI. Trimming stripped 6 bases from V and 8 bases from J, with 16 bases between. The CDR3 is 13 residues long. The CDR3 nucleotides are TGTGCCAGCAGCGCCCTAGTTGGACAGGAAGCTTTCTTT. Translated, it gives CASSALVGQEAFF.

This clone showed up just a few times. Here the CDR3 DNA reads TGTGCCAGCAGTGGGACCGACGGAAACACCATATATTTT. Its translation is CASSGTDGNTIYF. The gene calls are TRBV2 and TRBJ1-3; no clear D. Trimming removed 4 bases from V and 4 bases from J, with 8 bases in between. CDR1 SNHLY and CDR2 FYNNEI come from the germline V gene. This CDR3 is 13 amino acids long.

The chain joins TRBV7-6 to TRBJ1-2; D gene uncertain. The CDR3 has 14 residues. Trimming left V 5 bases short and J 6 bases short, with 16 bases between. Germline CDR1 and CDR2: SGHVS and FNYEAQ. The CDR3 sequence: CASSPGADINGYTF. In DNA form, the CDR3 reads TGTGCCAGCAGCCCCGGAGCGGATATTAATGGCTACACCTTC.

The chain employs TRBV5-1 and TRBJ2-7, with D tentatively TRBD1 (5 bases). The germline gives CDR1 SGHRS, CDR2 YFSETQ. This CDR3 has 14 residues. V was trimmed by 1 base and J by 3 bases, leaving 11 bases between them. In nucleotides, the CDR3 is TGCGCCAGCAGCTTGTGGGGCAGAGACTACGAGCAGTACTTC. As protein: CASSLWGRDYEQYF.

This clone appeared once. The chain uses TRBV19 and TRBJ1-1; D remains ambiguous. Germline-derived CDR1 and CDR2 are LNHDA and SQIVND (reference sequence). Trimming pared 1 base from V and 1 base from J, leaving 10 bases between. The CDR3 spans 15 residues. The CDR3 DNA sequence: TGTGCCAGTAGTATAGGCGCCTGGGAGAACACTGAAGCTTTCTTT. Protein sequence: CASSIGAWENTEAFF.

The chain recombines TRBV27 with TRBJ2-6; D gene ambiguous. CDR3 length equals 15 residues. V was shortened by 4 bases and J by 4 bases, with 11 bases between the two germline ends. Germline-derived CDR1 and CDR2 are MNHEY and SMNVEV (reference sequence). The CDR3 DNA reads TGTGCCAGCAGTTCCCCGTTTCTCGGGGCCAACGTCCTGACTTTC. Protein product: CASSSPFLGANVLTF.

This clone was recorded a few times. The chain uses TRBV2 and TRBJ2-1; 7 bases match TRBD2. V trimming: 7 bases; J trimming: 4 bases; junction bases outside the gene matches: 7. This CDR3 region has 14 residues. Germline CDR1 SNHLY, CDR2 FYNNEI. CDR3 bases: TGTGCCAGCAAGACGGCTAGCGGATACAATGAGCAGTTCTTC. The encoded protein is CASKTASGYNEQFF.

This clone was seen only once. The rearrangement joins TRBV21-1 to TRBJ2-2; the table calls TRBD1, which could not be checked here. TRBV21-1 is tagged as a pseudogene. The CDR3 runs 13 residues. The CDR3 sequence: CASSTTRGRELFF. The CDR3 DNA reads TGTGCCAGCAGCACCACCAGGGGCCGGGAGCTGTTTTTT.

The rearrangement uses TRBV6-4 and TRBJ2-1; perhaps TRBD1 as D (5 bases). The CDR3 loop spans 14 amino acids. The germline CDR1 and CDR2 sequences are MRHNA and SNTAGT. The V gene lost 0 bases and the J gene lost 7 bases, with 10 bases spanning the gap. The CDR3 DNA reads as TGTGCCAGCAGTGACTCGCTGGGGCAGAATGAGCAGTTCTTC. Translating it yields CASSDSLGQNEQFF.

The genes are TRBV9 and TRBJ1-1; weak D call: TRBD1 (6 bases). Trimming removed 4 bases at V and 3 bases at J, with 19 bases between. Looked up from germline, CDR1 is SGDLS and CDR2 is YYNGEE. The CDR3 covers 16 residues. CDR3 sequence reads: CASSQNRVKGDTEAFF. DNA of the CDR3: TGTGCCAGCAGCCAAAACAGGGTTAAGGGGGACACTGAAGCTTTCTTT.

Note on this clone: Distinct nucleotide sequences in the sample also encode this CDR3. The V gene is TRBV28, the J gene TRBJ1-6, with 11 bases that match TRBD1. The germline V gene has CDR1 MDHEN and CDR2 SYDVKM. The CDR3 is made up of 15 amino acids. V shed 4 bases, J shed 5 bases, and the junction held 1 base outside the gene matches. The CDR3: CASSSGQGDNSPLHF. In DNA form, the CDR3 reads TGTGCCAGCAGTTCGGGACAGGGGGATAATTCACCCCTCCACTTT.

The chain is built from TRBV10-3 and TRBJ2-5; TRBD1 matches at 7 bases. This CDR3 is built from 13 residues. The J segment lost 2 bases and the V segment lost 3 bases, leaving 0 bases of the junction unmatched. The germline gives CDR1 ENHRY, CDR2 SYGVKD. Here the CDR3 DNA reads TGTGCCATCAGTGACAGGGGGCAAGAGACCCAGTACTTC. Translating gives CAISDRGQETQYF.

The chain couples TRBV27 to TRBJ2-6; the D gene is possibly TRBD1 (5 bases). CDR3 length: 16 residues. The germline V and J ends were trimmed by 2 bases and 0 bases, with 8 bases remaining between them. CDR1 MNHEY and CDR2 SMNVEV come from the germline V gene (reference sequence). CDR3 amino acids: CASSLGAVSGANVLTF. CDR3 nucleotide sequence: TGTGCCAGCAGTTTAGGGGCAGTCTCTGGGGCCAACGTCCTGACTTTC.